The 22 T cell receptor beta chains listed next were all sequenced from one sample in a study of blood T cell repertoires in COVID-19. Measured with immunoSEQ multiplex PCR; TCRdb has only the in-frame clones, and not every one. This sample has about 310,000 clones, with roughly 84% found just once. Specimen: peripheral blood. These TCRs come from a man aged 45 to 65 with active or convalescent COVID-19.

The gene calls are TRBV7-2 and TRBJ2-5, with 9 nucleotides matching TRBD2. Looked up from germline, CDR1 is SGHTA and CDR2 is FQGNSA. The V and J ends lost 5 bases and 5 bases, in that order; junction bases with no gene match: 3. This CDR3 has 13 amino acids. The chain's CDR3 is CASSAGLAETQYF. In DNA, the CDR3 is TGTGCCAGCAGCGCAGGACTAGCGGAGACCCAGTACTTC.

DNA for the CDR3: TGTGCTACAAAACCCGCGGGGAACACTGAAGCTTTCTTT. Amino acids: CATKPAGNTEAFF. The rearrangement links TRBV12-5 to TRBJ1-1; D call uncertain. The CDR3 spans 13 residues. Looked up from germline, CDR1 is LGHNT and CDR2 is FRNRAP. With 10 bases removed from V and 1 base from J, the gap between germline ends came to 13 bases.

This clone was counted once. V and J are TRBV18 and TRBJ2-1; TRBD2 matches 10 bases. Germline V gene lookup returns CDR1 KGHSH and CDR2 LQKENI. With V trimmed by 2 bases and J by 4 bases, 5 bases remained unmatched. The length of the CDR3 is 16 residues. CDR3 residues: CASSPSRTSGYNEQFF. As DNA, the CDR3 is TGTGCCAGCTCACCATCCCGGACTAGCGGATACAATGAGCAGTTCTTC.

Ten or more counts support this clone. The rearrangement uses TRBV19 and TRBJ1-2, with TRBD1 identical over 7 bases. The junction had 0 bases not matched to a gene; V was cut back by 3 bases and J by 2 bases. The V gene's germline CDR1 is LNHDA and CDR2 SQIVND (reference sequence). The CDR3 extends over 13 amino acids. The CDR3 DNA is TGTGCCAGTAGTATGACAGGGAACTATGGCTACACCTTC. It is translated as CASSMTGNYGYTF.

In DNA, the CDR3 is TGTGCCAGCAGCGATCCGGGGGACAGGGACCCCAATCAGCCCCAGCATTTT. Amino acid sequence: CASSDPGDRDPNQPQHF. The V gene is TRBV28, the J gene TRBJ1-5; TRBD1 matches 9 bases. The germline CDR1 and CDR2 sequences are MDHEN and SYDVKM. Trimming cost V 6 bases and J 3 bases; bases outside gene matches: 12. The CDR3 sequence is 17 residues long.

V gene TRBV24-1 combines with J gene TRBJ1-5, with 7 positions matching TRBD1. The CDR3 runs to 13 residues. The V segment lost 5 bases and the J segment 5 bases; nucleotides outside the gene matches: 2. CDR1 is KGHDR, CDR2 SFDVKD, per germline. CDR3 loop: CATSGGGDQPQHF. In DNA form, the CDR3 reads TGTGCCACCAGTGGAGGGGGCGATCAGCCCCAGCATTTT.

This clone was counted once. The chain uses TRBV6-2 or TRBV6-3 and TRBJ2-7; 7 nucleotides match TRBD2. The CDR3 sequence is 15 residues long. J lost 2 bases, V lost 2 bases, and 6 bases had no gene match. Germline lookup yields CDR1 MNHEY and CDR2 SVGEGT. As DNA, the CDR3 is TGTGCCAGCAGTTACGTGAGCGGGGCGGCCTACGAGCAGTACTTC. This encodes CASSYVSGAAYEQYF.

The chain has TRBV29-1 and TRBJ1-2, with 9 bases fitting TRBD1. The V gene end was trimmed by 7 bases and the J gene end by 3 bases; junction bases not matched to a gene: 9. The germline gives CDR1 SQVTM, CDR2 ANQGSEA. This CDR3 is built from 14 residues. The CDR3 nucleotides are TGCAGCGCCAGGACAGGGGAGGGGCACTATGGCTACACCTTC. As protein: CSARTGEGHYGYTF.

The V call is TRBV7-3, the J call TRBJ2-3; 7 bases map to TRBD1. This CDR3 contains 13 residues. Germline trimming cut 4 bases from V and 11 bases from J; bases unmatched to any gene: 9. The germline V gene encodes CDR1 SGHTA and CDR2 FQGTGA. The CDR3 region is CASSSWFRDRQYF. The CDR3 DNA reads as TGTGCCAGCAGCTCCTGGTTCCGGGACAGGCAGTATTTT. Filled out from reference TRBV7-3 and TRBJ2-3, the complete variable domain reads GAGVSQTPSNKVTEKGKYVELRCDPISGHTALYWYRQSLGQGPEFLIYFQGTGAADDSGLPNDRFFAVRPEGSVSTLKIQRTERGDSAVYLCASSSWFRDRQYFGPGTRLTVL.

The chain carries TRBV30 and TRBJ1-1; D might be TRBD1 (6 bases). CDR1 is GTSNPN, CDR2 SVGIG, per germline (reference sequence). This CDR3 is built from 12 residues. V lost 2 bases, J lost 10 bases, and 14 bases lay in between. The CDR3 region has the DNA TGTGCCTGGAGTTACATTCGGACAGCAGCTTTCTTT. Protein product: CAWSYIRTAAFF.

This sequence joins TRBV7-9 and TRBJ1-6; D is possibly TRBD1 (5 bases). Germline V gene sequence: CDR1 SEHNR, CDR2 FQNEAQ (reference sequence). CDR3 length: 15 amino acids. V was pared by 5 bases and J by 7 bases, with 15 bases between. DNA of the CDR3: TGTGCCAGCAGCCCCTCTAAGACAGTAAATTCACCCCTCCACTTT. The encoded protein is CASSPSKTVNSPLHF.

The chain combines TRBV13 with TRBJ2-7, with 8 bases matching TRBD1. The CDR3 has 15 amino acids. Trimming at V came to 2 bases and at J to 2 bases, leaving 5 bases not matched to a gene. Looked up from germline, CDR1 is PRHDT and CDR2 is FYEKMQ (reference sequence). For the CDR3, the DNA is TGTGCCAGCAGCTTAAAGACAGGGGTGACCTACGAGCAGTACTTC. Residues: CASSLKTGVTYEQYF.

The chain uses TRBV6-2 or TRBV6-3 and TRBJ1-2; D ambiguous. The V end was cut by 2 bases, the J end by 4 bases, with 11 bases between. Germline V gene sequence: CDR1 MNHEY, CDR2 SVGEGT. The CDR3 contains 14 residues. The CDR3 nucleotides read TGTGCCAGCAGTTACCCGACCGGAGGCTATGGCTACACCTTC. Its protein product is CASSYPTGGYGYTF.

This chain connects TRBV25-1 to TRBJ2-3; D is perhaps TRBD1 (5 bases). This CDR3 has 14 residues. Per germline, CDR1 MGHDK and CDR2 SYGVNS. Trimming took off 2 bases at V and 6 bases at J, with 12 bases between the two ends. CDR3 loop: CASSEARVGDTQYF. DNA for the CDR3: TGTGCCAGCAGTGAAGCCAGGGTCGGTGATACGCAGTATTTT.

This chain uses TRBV7-9 with TRBJ2-5; D gene ambiguous. Germline lookup yields CDR1 SEHNR and CDR2 FQNEAQ (reference sequence). Trimming took off 8 bases at V and 4 bases at J, with 11 bases between the two ends. The CDR3 sequence is 12 residues long. The CDR3: CASGHSGETQYF. The CDR3 region has the DNA TGTGCCAGCGGCCATTCGGGAGAGACCCAGTACTTC. Complete variable domain (other parts from reference TRBV7-9 and TRBJ2-5): DTGVSQNPRHKITKRGQNVTFRCDPISEHNRLYWYRQTLGQGPEFLTYFQNEAQLEKSRLLSDRFSAERPKGSFSTLEIQRTEQGDSAMYLCASGHSGETQYFGPGTRLLVL.

The V and J genes are TRBV6-5 and TRBJ2-1; tentative D call: TRBD1 (5 bases). V was trimmed by 7 bases and J by 4 bases, leaving 8 bases between them. CDR1 is MNHEY and CDR2 is SVGAGI in the germline V gene. This CDR3 has 12 residues. The chain's CDR3 is CASKGQYNEQFF. CDR3 nucleotides: TGTGCCAGCAAGGGGCAATACAATGAGCAGTTCTTC.

The CDR3 is CASSYIGQAGEQFF. CDR3 DNA sequence: TGTGCCAGCAGCTATATTGGACAGGCGGGTGAGCAGTTCTTC. The chain combines TRBV11-2 with TRBJ2-1; 7 bases line up with TRBD1. This CDR3 region has 14 residues. Germline V gives CDR1 SGHAT, CDR2 FQNNGV. J lost 9 bases, V lost 4 bases, and 9 bases had no gene match.

The V call is TRBV27, the J call TRBJ1-1; TRBD1 matches 7 bases. The CDR3 runs to 17 residues. The V and J ends lost 4 bases and 3 bases, in that order; junction bases with no gene match: 14. Looked up from germline, CDR1 is MNHEY and CDR2 is SMNVEV (reference sequence). CDR3 coding DNA: TGTGCCAGCAGTTACGCCCGGGGAAACAGGGGTCACACTGAAGCTTTCTTT. Encoded protein: CASSYARGNRGHTEAFF.

This chain connects TRBV9 to TRBJ2-5; a possible D gene is TRBD2 (6 bases). Per the germline V gene, CDR1 is SGDLS and CDR2 is YYNGEE. The V end was cut by 4 bases, the J end by 1 base, with 11 bases between. The CDR3 sequence is 14 residues long. CDR3 loop: CASSRGNIQETQYF. The CDR3 DNA reads TGTGCCAGCAGCCGCGGGAACATCCAAGAGACCCAGTACTTC.

This chain uses TRBV18 with TRBJ1-1; a weak D match, TRBD1 (5 bases). Trimming left V 11 bases short and J 6 bases short, with 16 bases between. The germline V gene has CDR1 KGHSH and CDR2 LQKENI. The CDR3 runs to 12 residues. CDR3 sequence: CACRQGQSEAFF. CDR3 DNA sequence: TGTGCCTGCCGGCAGGGCCAATCTGAAGCTTTCTTT.

The rearrangement uses TRBV6-5 and TRBJ2-7; TRBD1 matches 9 bases. The trim removed 2 bases at V and 5 bases at J, leaving 10 bases unmatched. The CDR3 runs to 16 residues. The germline V gene has CDR1 MNHEY and CDR2 SVGAGI. Here the CDR3 DNA reads TGTGCCAGCAGTTACGACCTGACAGGGGGTCCCAACGAGCAGTACTTC. Translated: CASSYDLTGGPNEQYF.

The chain links TRBV6-1 to TRBJ2-7, with 14 bases fitting TRBD2. CDR1 and CDR2 from the germline V gene are MNHNS and SASEGT. The CDR3 has 17 residues. V was clipped by 4 bases and J by 1 base; unmatched bases: 6. The CDR3 region is CASSGGTSGSPSYEQYF. The CDR3, as DNA: TGTGCCAGCAGTGGCGGGACTAGCGGGAGCCCATCCTACGAGCAGTACTTC.